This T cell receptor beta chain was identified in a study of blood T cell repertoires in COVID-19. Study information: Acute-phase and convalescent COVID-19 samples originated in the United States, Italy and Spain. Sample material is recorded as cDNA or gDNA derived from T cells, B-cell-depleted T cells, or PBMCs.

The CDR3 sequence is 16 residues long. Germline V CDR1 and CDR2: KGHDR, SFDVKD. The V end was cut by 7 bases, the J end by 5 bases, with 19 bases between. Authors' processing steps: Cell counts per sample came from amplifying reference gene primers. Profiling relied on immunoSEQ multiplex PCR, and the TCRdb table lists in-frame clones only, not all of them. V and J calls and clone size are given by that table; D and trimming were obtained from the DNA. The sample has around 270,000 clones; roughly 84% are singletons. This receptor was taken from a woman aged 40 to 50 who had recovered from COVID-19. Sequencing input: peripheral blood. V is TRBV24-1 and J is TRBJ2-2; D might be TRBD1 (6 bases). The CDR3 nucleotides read TGTGCCACCAGCCCCTCCTCGGTCCAGGGGACCGGGGAGCTGTTTTTT. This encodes CATSPSSVQGTGELFF.